The clone carrying this T cell receptor beta chain was seen more than once but under ten times. The germline V gene has CDR1 LNHDA and CDR2 SQIVND (reference sequence). This CDR3 region has 15 residues. V dropped 5 bases and J dropped 4 bases, with 17 bases sitting between them. The entry originates in a study of blood T cell repertoires in COVID-19. Study in general: Sources were T cells, B-cell-depleted T cells, or PBMCs; the material itself was cDNA or gDNA.

Original processing notes: Estimation of nucleated cell counts relied on the amplification of reference gene primers. Profiling relied on immunoSEQ multiplex PCR, and the TCRdb table lists in-frame clones only, not all of them. V, J and clone size were drawn from that table, and D and trimming were deduced from the DNA. Among a few hundred thousand clones listed, around four fifths were seen once. The chain links TRBV19 to TRBJ1-1, with D unclear. The sequencing sample was made of peripheral blood. This receptor was identified in a man aged 30 to 45 with active or convalescent COVID-19. CDR3 loop: CASSPVRVAITEAFF. In DNA form, the CDR3 reads TGTGCCAGTAGTCCCGTTAGGGTAGCGATCACTGAAGCTTTCTTT.